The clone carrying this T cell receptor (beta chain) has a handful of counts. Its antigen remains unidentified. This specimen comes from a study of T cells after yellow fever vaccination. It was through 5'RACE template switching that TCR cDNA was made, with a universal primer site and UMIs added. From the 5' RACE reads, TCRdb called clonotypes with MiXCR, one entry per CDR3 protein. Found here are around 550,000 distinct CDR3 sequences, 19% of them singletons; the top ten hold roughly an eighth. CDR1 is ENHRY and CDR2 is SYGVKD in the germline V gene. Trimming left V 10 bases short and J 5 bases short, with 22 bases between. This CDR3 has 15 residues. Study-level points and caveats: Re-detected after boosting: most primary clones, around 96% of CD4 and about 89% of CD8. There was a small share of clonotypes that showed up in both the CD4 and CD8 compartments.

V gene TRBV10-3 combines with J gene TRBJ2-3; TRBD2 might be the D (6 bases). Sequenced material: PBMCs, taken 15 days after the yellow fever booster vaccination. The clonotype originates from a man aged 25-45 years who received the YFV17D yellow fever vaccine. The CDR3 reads CATSLATRTGDTQYF. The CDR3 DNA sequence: TGTGCCACATCTCTAGCGACCCGAACCGGAGATACGCAGTATTTT.